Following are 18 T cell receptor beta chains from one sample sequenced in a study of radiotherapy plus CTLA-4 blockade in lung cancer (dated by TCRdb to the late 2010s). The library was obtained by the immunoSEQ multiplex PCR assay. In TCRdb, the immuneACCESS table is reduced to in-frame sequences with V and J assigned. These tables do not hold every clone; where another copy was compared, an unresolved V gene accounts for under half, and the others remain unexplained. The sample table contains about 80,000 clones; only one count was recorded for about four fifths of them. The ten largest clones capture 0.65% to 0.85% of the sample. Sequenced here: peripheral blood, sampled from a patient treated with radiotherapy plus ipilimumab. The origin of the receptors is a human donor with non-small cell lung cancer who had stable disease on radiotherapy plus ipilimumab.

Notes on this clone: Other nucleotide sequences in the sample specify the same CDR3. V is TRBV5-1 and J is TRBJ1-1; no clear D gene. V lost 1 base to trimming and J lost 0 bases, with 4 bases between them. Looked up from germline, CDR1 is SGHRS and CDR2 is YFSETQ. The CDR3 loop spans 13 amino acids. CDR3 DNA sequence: TGCGCCAGCAGCTTGACAGTGAACACTGAAGCTTTCTTT. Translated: CASSLTVNTEAFF.

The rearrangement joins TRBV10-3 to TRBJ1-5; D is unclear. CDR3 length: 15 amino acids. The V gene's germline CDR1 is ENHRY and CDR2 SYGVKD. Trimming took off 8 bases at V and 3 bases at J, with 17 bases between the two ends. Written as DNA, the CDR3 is TGTGCCATCGGGGAAGGAGGGCGGAACAATCAGCCCCAGCATTTT. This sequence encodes CAIGEGGRNNQPQHF.

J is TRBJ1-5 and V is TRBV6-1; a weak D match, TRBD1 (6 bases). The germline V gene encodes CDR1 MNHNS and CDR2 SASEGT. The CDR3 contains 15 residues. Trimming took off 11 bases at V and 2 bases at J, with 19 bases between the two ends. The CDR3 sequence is CACRPGGLGNQPQHF. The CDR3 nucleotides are TGTGCCTGCCGCCCGGGGGGGCTCGGCAATCAGCCCCAGCATTTT.

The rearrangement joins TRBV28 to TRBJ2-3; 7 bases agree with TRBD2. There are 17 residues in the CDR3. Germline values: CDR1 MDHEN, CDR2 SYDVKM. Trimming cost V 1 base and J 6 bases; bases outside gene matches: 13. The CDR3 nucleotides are TGTGCCAGCAGTTTATATGGGGAGGGCTTTACAAGGGATACGCAGTATTTT. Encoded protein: CASSLYGEGFTRDTQYF.

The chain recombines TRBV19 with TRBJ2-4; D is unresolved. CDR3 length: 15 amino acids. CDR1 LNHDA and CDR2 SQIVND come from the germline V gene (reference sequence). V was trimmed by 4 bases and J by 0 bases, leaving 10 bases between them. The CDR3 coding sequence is TGTGCCAGTAGTACCCTGTCTTCAGCCAAAAACATTCAGTACTTC. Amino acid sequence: CASSTLSSAKNIQYF.

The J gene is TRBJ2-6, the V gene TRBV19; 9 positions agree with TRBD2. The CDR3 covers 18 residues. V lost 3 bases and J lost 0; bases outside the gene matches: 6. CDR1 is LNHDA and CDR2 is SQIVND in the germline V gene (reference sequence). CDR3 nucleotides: TGTGCCAGTAGTATCCGGCTAGCGGGGAGCTCTGGGGCCAACGTCCTGACTTTC. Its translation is CASSIRLAGSSGANVLTF.

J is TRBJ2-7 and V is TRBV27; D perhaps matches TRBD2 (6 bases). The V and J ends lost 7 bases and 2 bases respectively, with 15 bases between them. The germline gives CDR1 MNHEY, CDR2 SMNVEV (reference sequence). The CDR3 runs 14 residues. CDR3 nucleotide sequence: TGTGCCAGCAACCGAGGAGCGGGTACCTACGAGCAGTACTTC. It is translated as CASNRGAGTYEQYF.

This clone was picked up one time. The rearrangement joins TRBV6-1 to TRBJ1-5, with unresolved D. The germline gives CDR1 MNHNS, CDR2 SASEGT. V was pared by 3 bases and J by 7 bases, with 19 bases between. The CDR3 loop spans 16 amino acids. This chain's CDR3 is CASSDQGGPRGQPQHF. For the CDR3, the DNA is TGTGCCAGCAGTGACCAAGGAGGGCCCCGTGGCCAGCCCCAGCATTTT.

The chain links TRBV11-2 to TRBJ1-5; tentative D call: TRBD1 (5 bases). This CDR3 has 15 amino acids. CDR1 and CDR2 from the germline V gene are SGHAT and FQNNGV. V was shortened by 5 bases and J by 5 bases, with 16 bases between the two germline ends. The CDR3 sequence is CASSTTWGEDQPQHF. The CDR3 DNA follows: TGTGCCAGCAGCACCACCTGGGGGGAGGATCAGCCCCAGCATTTT.

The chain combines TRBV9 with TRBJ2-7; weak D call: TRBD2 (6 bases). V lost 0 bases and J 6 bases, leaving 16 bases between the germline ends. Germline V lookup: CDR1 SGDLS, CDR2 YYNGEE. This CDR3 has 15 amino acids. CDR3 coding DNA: TGTGCCAGCAGCGTAGCCGCGGGGCCGGGCGGCGAGCAGTACTTC. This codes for CASSVAAGPGGEQYF.

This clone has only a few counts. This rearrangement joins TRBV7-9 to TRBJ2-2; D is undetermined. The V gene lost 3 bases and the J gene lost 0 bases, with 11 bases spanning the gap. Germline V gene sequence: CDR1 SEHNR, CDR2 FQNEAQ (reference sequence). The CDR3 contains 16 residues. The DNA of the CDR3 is TGTGCCAGCAGCTTTTATTCCCTCTCGAACACCGGGGAGCTGTTTTTT. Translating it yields CASSFYSLSNTGELFF.

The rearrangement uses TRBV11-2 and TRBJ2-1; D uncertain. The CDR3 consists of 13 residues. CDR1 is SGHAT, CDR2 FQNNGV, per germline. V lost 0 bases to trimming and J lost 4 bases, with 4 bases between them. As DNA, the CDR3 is TGTGCCAGCAGCTTAGAAGCGTACAATGAGCAGTTCTTC. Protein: CASSLEAYNEQFF.

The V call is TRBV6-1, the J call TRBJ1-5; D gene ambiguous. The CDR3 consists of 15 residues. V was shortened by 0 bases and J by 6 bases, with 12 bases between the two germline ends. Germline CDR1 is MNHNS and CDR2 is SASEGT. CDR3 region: CASSEAPLKFQPQHF. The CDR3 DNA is TGTGCCAGCAGTGAAGCGCCACTCAAATTTCAGCCCCAGCATTTT.

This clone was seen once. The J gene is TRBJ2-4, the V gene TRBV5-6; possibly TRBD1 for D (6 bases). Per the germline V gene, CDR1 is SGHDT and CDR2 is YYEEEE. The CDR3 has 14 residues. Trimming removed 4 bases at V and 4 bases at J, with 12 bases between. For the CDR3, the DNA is TGTGCCAGCAGCCCGCCAGGGGCAAAAAACATTCAGTACTTC. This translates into CASSPPGAKNIQYF. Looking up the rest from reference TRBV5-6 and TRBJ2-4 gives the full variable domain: DAGVTQSPTHLIKTRGQQVTLRCSPKSGHDTVSWYQQALGQGPQFIFQYYEEEERQRGNFPDRFSGHQFPNYSSELNVNALLLGDSALYLCASSPPGAKNIQYFGAGTRLSVL.

CDR3 DNA sequence: TGTGCCAGCAGTGTAAATCTCGACCCCTGGACTAGCGGGGGGCAATACAATGAGCAGTTCTTC. Amino acids: CASSVNLDPWTSGGQYNEQFF. The chain combines TRBV2 with TRBJ2-1; TRBD2 matches at 14 bases. Germline V CDR1 and CDR2: SNHLY, FYNNEI. Losses at the gene ends were 4 bases for V and 4 bases for J; bases not matched to a gene: 18. The CDR3 runs to 21 residues.

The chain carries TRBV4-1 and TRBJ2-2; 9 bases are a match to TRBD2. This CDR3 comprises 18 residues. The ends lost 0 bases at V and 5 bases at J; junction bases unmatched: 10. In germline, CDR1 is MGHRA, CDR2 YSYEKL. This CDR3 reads CASSQDQSAGGNTGELFF. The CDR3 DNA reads TGCGCCAGCAGCCAAGATCAGTCGGCGGGAGGGAATACCGGGGAGCTGTTTTTT.

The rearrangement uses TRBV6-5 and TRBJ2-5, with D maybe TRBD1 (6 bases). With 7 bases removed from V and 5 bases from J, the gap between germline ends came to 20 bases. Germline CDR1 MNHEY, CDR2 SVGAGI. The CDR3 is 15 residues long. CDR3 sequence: CASTKQGGRAETQYF. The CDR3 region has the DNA TGTGCCAGCACTAAACAGGGTGGTCGAGCCGAGACCCAGTACTTC.

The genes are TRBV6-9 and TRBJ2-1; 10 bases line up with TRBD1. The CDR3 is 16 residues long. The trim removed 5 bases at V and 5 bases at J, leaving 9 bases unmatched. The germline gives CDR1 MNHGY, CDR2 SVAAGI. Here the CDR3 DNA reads TGTGCCAGCAGTCCCGGGGGGACAGGGGATCACAATGAGCAGTTCTTC. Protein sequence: CASSPGGTGDHNEQFF.